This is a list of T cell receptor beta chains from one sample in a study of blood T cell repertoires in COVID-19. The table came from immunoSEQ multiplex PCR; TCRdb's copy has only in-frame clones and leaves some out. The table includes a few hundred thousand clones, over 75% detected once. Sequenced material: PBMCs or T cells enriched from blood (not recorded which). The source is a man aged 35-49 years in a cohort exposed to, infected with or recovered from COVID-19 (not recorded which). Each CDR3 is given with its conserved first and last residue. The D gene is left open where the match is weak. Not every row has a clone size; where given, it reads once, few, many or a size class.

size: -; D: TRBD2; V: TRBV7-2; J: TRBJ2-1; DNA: TGTGCCAGCAGCTTAAGGATACCAACTAGCGGGAGACCCAATGAGCAGTTCTTC; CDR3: CASSLRIPTSGRPNEQFF
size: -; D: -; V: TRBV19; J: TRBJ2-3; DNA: TGTGCCAGTAGTCCAGTCGATCGATTCACAGATACGCAGTATTTT; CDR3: CASSPVDRFTDTQYF
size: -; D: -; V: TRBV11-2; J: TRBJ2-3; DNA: TGTGCCAGCAGCTTAATAGGGGGGGGAAAAGCGGGAGATACGCAGTATTTT; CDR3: CASSLIGGGKAGDTQYF
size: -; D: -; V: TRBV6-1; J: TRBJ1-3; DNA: TGTGCCAGCAGTGAAAATGCGGTTTTCTCTGGAAACACCATATATTTT; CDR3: CASSENAVFSGNTIYF
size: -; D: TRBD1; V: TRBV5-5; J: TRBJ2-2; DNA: TGTGCCAGCAGCGACGTATCTAGGACAGGTTGGGGCGGGGAGCTGTTTTTT; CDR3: CASSDVSRTGWGGELFF
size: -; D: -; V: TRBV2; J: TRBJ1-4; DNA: TGTGCCAGCAGGAACCGTGGACAGCCAACTAATGAAAAACTGTTTTTT; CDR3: CASRNRGQPTNEKLFF
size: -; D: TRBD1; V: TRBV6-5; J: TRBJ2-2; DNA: TGTGCCAGCAGAAGACAGGGAACCAACACCGGGGAGCTGTTTTTT; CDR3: CASRRQGTNTGELFF
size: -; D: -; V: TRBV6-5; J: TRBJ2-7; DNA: TGTGCCAGCACCATGGGAGTAGGAGCCTACGAGCAGTACTTC; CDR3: CASTMGVGAYEQYF
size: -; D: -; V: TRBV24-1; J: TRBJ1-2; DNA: TGTGCCACCAGTCAGGAGGGGTATGGCTACACCTTC; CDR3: CATSQEGYGYTF
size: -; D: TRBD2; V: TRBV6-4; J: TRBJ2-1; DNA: TGTGCCAGCAGGCGGGAGGGCGGCGTGGGCAATGAGCAGTTCTTC; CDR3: CASRREGGVGNEQFF
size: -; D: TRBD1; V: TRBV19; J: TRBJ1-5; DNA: TGTGCCAGTAGTATTAAGGACAGGGGAAATCAGCCCCAGCATTTT; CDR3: CASSIKDRGNQPQHF
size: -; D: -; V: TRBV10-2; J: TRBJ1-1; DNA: TGCGCCAGCAGTCAAGGACAGATGAACACTGAAGCTTTCTTT; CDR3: CASSQGQMNTEAFF
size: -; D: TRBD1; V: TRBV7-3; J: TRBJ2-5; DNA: TGTGCCAGCAGCCCCGGGACAGGGGGCTGGGAGACCCAGTACTTC; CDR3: CASSPGTGGWETQYF
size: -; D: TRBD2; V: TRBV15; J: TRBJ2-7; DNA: TGTGCCACCAGCAGGACTAGCGGGAGGGCCGAGCAGTACTTC; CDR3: CATSRTSGRAEQYF
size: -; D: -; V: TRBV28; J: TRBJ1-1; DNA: TGTGCCAGCAGTTTATTTGCGGACAGGAACACTGAAGCTTTCTTT; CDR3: CASSLFADRNTEAFF
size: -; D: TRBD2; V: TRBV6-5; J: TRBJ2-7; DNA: TGTGCCAGCAGTCCATGGGACGGGAGGGCCGGCGAGCAGTACTTC; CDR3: CASSPWDGRAGEQYF
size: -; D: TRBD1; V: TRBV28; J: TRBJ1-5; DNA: TGTGCCAGCAGTATATCCGACAGGGGGGTTCAGCCCCAGCATTTT; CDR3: CASSISDRGVQPQHF
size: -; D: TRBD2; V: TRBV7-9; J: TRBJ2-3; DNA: TGTGCCAGCACATCACCCGGGACTAAGGCAGATACGCAGTATTTT; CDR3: CASTSPGTKADTQYF
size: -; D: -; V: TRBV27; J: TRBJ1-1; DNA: TGTGCCAGCAGTTTACCCGGGAGCGACACTGAAGCTTTCTTT; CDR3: CASSLPGSDTEAFF
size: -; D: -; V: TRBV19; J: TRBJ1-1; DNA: TGTGCCAGTAGTCTGGACAGAGACACTGAAGCTTTCTTT; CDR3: CASSLDRDTEAFF
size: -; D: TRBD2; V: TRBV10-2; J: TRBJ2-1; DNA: TGCGCCAGCAGTCCCGGGACTAGAAATAATGAGCAGTTCTTC; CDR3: CASSPGTRNNEQFF
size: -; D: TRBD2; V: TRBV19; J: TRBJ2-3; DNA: TGTGCCAGTAGTTCGGCGGGAGCTAGAGATACGCAGTATTTT; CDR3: CASSSAGARDTQYF
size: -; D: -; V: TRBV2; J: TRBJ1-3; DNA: TGTGCCAGGACAAACTTCTCTGGAAACACCATATATTTT; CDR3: CARTNFSGNTIYF
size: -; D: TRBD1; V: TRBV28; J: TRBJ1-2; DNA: TGTGCCAGCAGTTCGACAGGGTTTGGGTATGGCTACACCTTC; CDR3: CASSSTGFGYGYTF
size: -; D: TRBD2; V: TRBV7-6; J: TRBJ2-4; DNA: TGTGCCAGCAGCGCTGGGACTAGCCTAGCCAAAAACATTCAGTACTTC; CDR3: CASSAGTSLAKNIQYF
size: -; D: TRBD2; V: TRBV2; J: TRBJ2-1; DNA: TGTGCCAGTGGAAGCGGGAGGGGCGACAATGAGCAGTTCTTC; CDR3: CASGSGRGDNEQFF
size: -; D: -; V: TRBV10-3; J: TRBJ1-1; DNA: TGTGCCATCAGTGAGTCTTGGGTAAATGACTTACCGGACACTGAAGCTTTCTTT; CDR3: CAISESWVNDLPDTEAFF
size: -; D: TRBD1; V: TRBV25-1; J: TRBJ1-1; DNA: TGTGCCAGCAGTGAAGGGACAGGGGGCTCTGAAGCTTTCTTT; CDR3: CASSEGTGGSEAFF
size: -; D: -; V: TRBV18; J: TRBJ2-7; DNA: TGTGCCAGCTCACCACCGATGCGGGCCTCCTACGAGCAGTACTTC; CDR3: CASSPPMRASYEQYF
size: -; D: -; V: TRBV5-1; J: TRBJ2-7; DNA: TGCGCCAGCAGTGCTCAGGGAAACGAGCAGTACTTC; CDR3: CASSAQGNEQYF
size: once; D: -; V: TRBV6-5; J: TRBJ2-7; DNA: TGTGCCAGCACTAACTCCTACGAGCAGTACTTC; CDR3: CASTNSYEQYF
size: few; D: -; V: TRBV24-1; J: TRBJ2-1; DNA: TGTGCCACCGGCACCAGGAATGAGCAGTTCTTC; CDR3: CATGTRNEQFF
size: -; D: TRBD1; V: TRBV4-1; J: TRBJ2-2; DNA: TGCGCCAGCAGCCAAGGGACAGGGCCCACCGGGGAGCTGTTTTTT; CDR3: CASSQGTGPTGELFF
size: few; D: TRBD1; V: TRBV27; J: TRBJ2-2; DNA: TGTGCCAGCAGTCCCGGGACAGGGTTCACCGGGGAGCTGTTTTTT; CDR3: CASSPGTGFTGELFF
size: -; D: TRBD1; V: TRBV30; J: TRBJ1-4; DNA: TGTGCCTGGAGTCTCTCAGGGGGTTTTAATGAAAAACTGTTTTTT; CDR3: CAWSLSGGFNEKLFF
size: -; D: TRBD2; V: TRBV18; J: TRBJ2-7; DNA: TGTGCCAGCTCACCAGGGACTAGCGGATACGAGCAGTACTTC; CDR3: CASSPGTSGYEQYF
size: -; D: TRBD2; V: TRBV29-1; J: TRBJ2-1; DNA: TGCAGCGTTGGAGCCAGTTGGACTAGCGGGAGAGCGAATGAGCAGTTCTTC; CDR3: CSVGASWTSGRANEQFF
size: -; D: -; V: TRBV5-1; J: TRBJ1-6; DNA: TGCGCCAGCAGCCCGGACACGGTCTATAATTCACCCCTCCACTTT; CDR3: CASSPDTVYNSPLHF
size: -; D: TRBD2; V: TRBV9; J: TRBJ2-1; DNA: TGTGCCAGCAGCCTCGGACTAGCGGGAGCCTACAATGAGCAGTTCTTC; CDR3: CASSLGLAGAYNEQFF
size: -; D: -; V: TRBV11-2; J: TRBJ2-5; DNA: TGTGCCAGCAGCTTAGATAAGCTAAAAAAGAGGGAGACCCAGTACTTC; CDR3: CASSLDKLKKRETQYF